Presented here are 8 T cell receptor beta chains from one specimen sequenced in a study of blood T cell repertoires in COVID-19. Profiling relied on immunoSEQ multiplex PCR, and the TCRdb table lists in-frame clones only, not all of them. The repertoire holds about 120,000 clones, with 79% as singletons. The material sequenced was peripheral blood. All receptors derive from a woman of 80 years or more with acute or convalescent COVID-19.

The genes are TRBV2 and TRBJ1-1, with D possibly TRBD1 on 6 matching bases. V was shortened by 7 bases and J by 0 bases, with 15 bases between the two germline ends. The CDR3 is 15 amino acids. Germline loops: CDR1 SNHLY, CDR2 FYNNEI. The chain's CDR3 is CASILGQRVNTEAFF. CDR3 DNA: TGTGCCAGCATCCTCGGACAGAGAGTGAACACTGAAGCTTTCTTT.

The sample holds one count of this clone. The V and J genes are TRBV6-2 or TRBV6-3 and TRBJ1-1; tentative D call: TRBD1 (5 bases). The CDR3 totals 15 residues. Between the trimmed V and J ends, which lost 5 bases and 5 bases, there was a span of 18 bases. CDR1 is MNHEY, CDR2 SVGEGT, per germline. The DNA for the CDR3 is TGTGCCAGCAGTACAAACCCCAACCGGGGGACTGAAGCTTTCTTT. Translated, it gives CASSTNPNRGTEAFF.

The genes are TRBV18 and TRBJ2-1; D possibly corresponds to TRBD2 (6 bases). With 0 bases removed from V and 8 bases from J, the gap between germline ends came to 17 bases. Germline V gene data show CDR1 as KGHSH and CDR2 as LQKENI. This CDR3 region has 16 residues. The CDR3 is CASSPPIREPSYEQFF. CDR3 nucleotide sequence: TGTGCCAGCTCACCACCGATACGGGAGCCGTCGTATGAGCAGTTCTTC.

This chain connects TRBV30 to TRBJ1-3; D might be TRBD1 (6 bases). Germline CDR1 and CDR2: GTSNPN and SVGIG (reference sequence). With 4 bases removed from V and 5 bases from J, the gap between germline ends came to 18 bases. The CDR3 extends over 15 amino acids. The CDR3 nucleotides are TGTGCCTGGAAAAGGCTCGAGGGACACCGAAACACCATATATTTT. Its translation is CAWKRLEGHRNTIYF. Combining the CDR3 with reference TRBV30 and TRBJ1-3 gives the whole variable domain SQTIHQWPATLVQPVGSPLSLECTVEGTSNPNLYWYRQAAGRGLQLLFYSVGIGQISSEVPQNLSASRPQDRQFILSSKKLLLSDSGFYLCAWKRLEGHRNTIYFGEGSWLTVV.

This clone has only one observation. The V gene is TRBV11-3, the J gene TRBJ1-1; D is unresolved. In germline, CDR1 is SGHNT, CDR2 YENEEA. The V gene lost 2 bases and the J gene lost 1 base, with 5 bases spanning the gap. CDR3 size: 13 residues. This chain's CDR3 is CASSLWQNTEAFF. CDR3 coding DNA: TGTGCCAGCAGCTTATGGCAGAACACTGAAGCTTTCTTT.

This chain connects TRBV5-1 to TRBJ2-1; the match to TRBD2 covers 10 bases. CDR1 and CDR2 from the germline V gene are SGHRS and YFSETQ. The J segment lost 6 bases and the V segment lost 4 bases, leaving 13 bases of the junction unmatched. CDR3 size: 17 residues. The CDR3 reads CASSPGDLSGRLNEQFF. The CDR3 region has the DNA TGCGCCAGCAGCCCGGGGGACCTTAGCGGGAGGCTCAATGAGCAGTTCTTC.

This clone occurred once. The chain couples TRBV6-5 to TRBJ2-7; D gene uncertain. There are 14 residues in the CDR3. Germline V lookup: CDR1 MNHEY, CDR2 SVGAGI. Trimming left V 0 bases short and J 3 bases short, with 9 bases between. For the CDR3, the DNA is TGTGCCAGCAGTTACTCGGGCAGACACTACGAGCAGTACTTC. Translating it yields CASSYSGRHYEQYF.

The J gene is TRBJ1-3, the V gene TRBV14; no reliable D call. This CDR3 spans 17 amino acids. Trimming took 0 bases from V and 0 from J, leaving 12 bases between them. CDR1 is SGHDN and CDR2 is FVKESK in the germline V gene. Written as DNA, the CDR3 is TGTGCCAGCAGCCAAGAGTCCCCCCGGAGCTCTGGAAACACCATATATTTT. Translated: CASSQESPRSSGNTIYF.